What follows are 12 T cell receptor beta chains derived from one specimen sequenced in a study of shared clonotypes between healthy human individuals. The repertoire was sequenced with immunoSEQ multiplex PCR; TCRdb's copy has only in-frame clones and lacks some. The repertoire holds some 1,100,000 clones, around three quarters seen once, with approximately 0.56% in the top ten. Input material: memory CD4+ T cells from PBMCs. This sample's subset: CD45RA-negative fraction. The origin of the receptors is a man aged 18 to 35 in good health. Some clones in this sample may be carry-over from other donors' samples.

V and J are TRBV28 and TRBJ2-1; D possibly uses TRBD1 or TRBD2 (5 bases each). This CDR3 has 12 amino acids. Germline assignment: CDR1 MDHEN and CDR2 SYDVKM. Trimming removed 6 bases from V and 12 bases from J, with 15 bases in between. This CDR3 reads CASSSRGMRQFF. The CDR3 bases are TGTGCCAGCAGCTCCCGGGGCATGCGGCAGTTCTTC.

The genes are TRBV13 and TRBJ2-7, with D perhaps assigned TRBD1 or TRBD2 (5 bases each). V lost 6 bases and J lost 0, with 21 bases in between. The CDR3 sequence is 17 residues long. The germline V gene encodes CDR1 PRHDT and CDR2 FYEKMQ (reference sequence). The CDR3 loop reads CASRRQGVAESSYEQYF. Here the CDR3 DNA reads TGTGCCAGCAGACGCCAGGGAGTTGCGGAGAGCTCCTACGAGCAGTACTTC.

The table lists this clone with a few counts. The rearrangement links TRBV4-2 to TRBJ2-1, with 13 bases aligning to TRBD2. Per the germline V gene, CDR1 is LGHNA and CDR2 is YNFKEQ. This CDR3 spans 14 amino acids. Trimming cost V 5 bases and J 10 bases; bases outside gene matches: 5. This CDR3 is CASSGLAGEEEQFF. The CDR3 DNA is TGTGCCAGCAGCGGACTAGCGGGAGAGGAGGAGCAGTTCTTC.

J is TRBJ2-1 and V is TRBV28, with 8 bases matching TRBD2. Losses at the gene ends were 10 bases for V and 9 bases for J; bases not matched to a gene: 14. The CDR3 contains 14 residues. CDR1 MDHEN and CDR2 SYDVKM come from the germline V gene. The CDR3: CATRLAGLNGEQFF. Here the CDR3 DNA reads TGTGCCACCCGATTAGCGGGACTGAACGGTGAGCAGTTCTTC.

This clone is a singleton in its sample. The chain recombines TRBV27 with TRBJ2-7, with a possible D match to TRBD1 (6 bases). Germline CDR1 MNHEY, CDR2 SMNVEV (reference sequence). The V end was cut by 5 bases, the J end by 3 bases, with 20 bases between. This CDR3 has 16 residues. The CDR3 coding sequence is TGTGCCAGCAGTAAAGATCACAGGGATTGGAACTACGAGCAGTACTTC. Translation gives CASSKDHRDWNYEQYF.

The V gene is TRBV7-3, the J gene TRBJ2-2, with D unresolved. The CDR3 totals 14 residues. Germline V gives CDR1 SGHTA, CDR2 FQGTGA. V was clipped by 0 bases and J by 5 bases, with 7 bases between them. CDR3 sequence: CASSLTVGTGELFF. CDR3 sequence (DNA): TGTGCCAGCAGCTTAACGGTGGGGACCGGGGAGCTGTTTTTT.

The V gene is TRBV30, the J gene TRBJ2-7; TRBD1 aligns across 7 bases. Per germline, CDR1 GTSNPN and CDR2 SVGIG (reference sequence). The CDR3 is 15 residues long. V dropped 0 bases and J dropped 3; count of bases not matched to a gene: 8. The CDR3: CAWSVLNPGGYEQYF. The DNA for the CDR3 is TGTGCCTGGAGTGTCCTTAATCCAGGGGGCTACGAGCAGTACTTC.

As DNA, the CDR3 is TGCAGTGTTGCAGGGGACTACGAGCAGTACTTC. Its translation is CSVAGDYEQYF. The chain combines TRBV20-1 with TRBJ2-7, with D tentatively TRBD1 (6 bases). V lost 7 bases and J lost 3, with 10 bases in between. This CDR3 region has 11 residues. The germline V gene encodes CDR1 DFQATT and CDR2 SNEGSKA (reference sequence).

The chain employs TRBV5-1 and TRBJ2-7, with D possibly matching TRBD1 (5 bases). V was shortened by 6 bases and J by 5 bases, with 21 bases between the two germline ends. This CDR3 is 15 amino acids long. CDR1 and CDR2 (germline): SGHRS, YFSETQ. The CDR3 region is CASTQDSGRADEQYF. In DNA form, the CDR3 reads TGCGCCAGCACGCAAGACTCAGGGCGAGCCGACGAGCAGTACTTC.

In this sample, this clone turned up once. The chain uses TRBV5-4 and TRBJ1-1; TRBD1 is a possible D gene (5 bases). The CDR3 is made up of 16 amino acids. Trimming took off 2 bases at V and 0 bases at J, with 14 bases between the two ends. Germline CDR1 is SGHNT and CDR2 is YYREEE (reference sequence). The CDR3 nucleotides read TGTGCCAGCAGCTTCTCCCCAGGGAGCATGAACACTGAAGCTTTCTTT. Translated, it gives CASSFSPGSMNTEAFF.

The rearrangement uses TRBV2 and TRBJ2-2; D is uncertain. Trimming left V 4 bases short and J 0 bases short, with 9 bases between. Germline lookup yields CDR1 SNHLY and CDR2 FYNNEI. The CDR3 is made up of 15 amino acids. The CDR3 DNA follows: TGTGCCAGCAGTGTGGGCCGCTCGAACACCGGGGAGCTGTTTTTT. Protein product: CASSVGRSNTGELFF.

The gene calls are TRBV9 and TRBJ2-1, with 11 positions matching TRBD2. Trimming at V came to 6 bases and at J to 2 bases, leaving 7 bases not matched to a gene. The CDR3 has 16 amino acids. Per germline, CDR1 SGDLS and CDR2 YYNGEE. In DNA form, the CDR3 reads TGTGCCAGCACCAGCCATAGCGGGAGGGCCTACAATGAGCAGTTCTTC. Protein sequence: CASTSHSGRAYNEQFF. Full variable domain (remainder filled in from reference TRBV9 and TRBJ2-1): DSGVTQTPKHLITATGQRVTLRCSPRSGDLSVYWYQQSLDQGLQFLIQYYNGEERAKGNILERFSAQQFPDLHSELNLSSLELGDSALYFCASTSHSGRAYNEQFFGPGTRLTVL.